Presented here are 3 T cell receptor beta chains from one specimen sequenced in a study of shared clonotypes between healthy human individuals (dated by TCRdb to the early 2020s). Library method: the immunoSEQ multiplex PCR assay. Entries here come from immuneACCESS through TCRdb and include only in-frame sequences with V and J called. Some clones fail to appear in such tables; in the studies checked, an unresolved V gene covers under half of the shortfall, and the cause of the remainder is unknown. The sample data list about 1.1 million clones, and approximately 77% of these were observed just once. Roughly 0.82% of the sample is held by the ten biggest clonotypes. Sequencing used memory CD4+ T cells from PBMCs. According to the study, the label for this sample's cell subset or site signals: CD45RA-negative fraction. These receptors came from a man younger than 30 in good health. Some clones in this sample may be carry-over from other donors' samples.

The rearrangement joins TRBV6-1 to TRBJ1-1; D is unresolved. The CDR3 runs 11 residues. CDR1 and CDR2 from the germline V gene are MNHNS and SASEGT. Trimming removed 1 base from V and 7 bases from J, with 4 bases in between. The DNA of the CDR3 is TGTGCCAGCAGTGAAGTAAATGAAGCTTTCTTT. It yields the protein CASSEVNEAFF.

The chain combines TRBV28 with TRBJ2-7; the match to TRBD2 covers 8 bases. Looked up from germline, CDR1 is MDHEN and CDR2 is SYDVKM. With V trimmed by 6 bases and J by 4 bases, 8 bases remained unmatched. The CDR3 loop spans 14 amino acids. The CDR3 reads CASSYPGTRYEQYF. In DNA form, the CDR3 reads TGTGCCAGCAGCTACCCCGGGACTAGATACGAGCAGTACTTC.

The chain couples TRBV19 to TRBJ2-1, with 10 bases aligning to TRBD2. V was clipped by 0 bases and J by 5 bases; unmatched bases: 7. The CDR3 is 17 amino acids. Germline CDR1 reads LNHDA; CDR2 reads SQIVND (reference sequence). In DNA form, the CDR3 reads TGTGCCAGTAGTATAGAACCTTGGAGCGGGAGGGACAATGAGCAGTTCTTC. Translated: CASSIEPWSGRDNEQFF.